This TCR beta chain was identified in a study of early T cells in non-severe SARS-CoV-2 infection. As for the study in general: Bulk RNA from unsorted whole blood was sequenced; chains were unpaired.

TCRdb re-called the 5' RACE reads through MiXCR, storing one row per CDR3 protein. The sample yields around 30,000 distinct CDR3 sequences, 5% to 6% seen once. This clonotype was found many times. Germline CDR1 reads SGHVS; CDR2 reads FNYEAQ. CDR3 length: 13 amino acids. The V end was cut by 1 base, the J end by 2 bases, with 5 bases between. The receptor's source is an adult who was a healthcare worker with PCR-confirmed SARS-CoV-2 infection or an uninfected control (not recorded which). This chain joins TRBV7-6 and TRBJ1-2; unclear D gene. The sample consisted of whole blood. The CDR3 bases are TGTGCCAGCAGCTTAGAACAGAACTATGGCTACACCTTC. Translated: CASSLEQNYGYTF.